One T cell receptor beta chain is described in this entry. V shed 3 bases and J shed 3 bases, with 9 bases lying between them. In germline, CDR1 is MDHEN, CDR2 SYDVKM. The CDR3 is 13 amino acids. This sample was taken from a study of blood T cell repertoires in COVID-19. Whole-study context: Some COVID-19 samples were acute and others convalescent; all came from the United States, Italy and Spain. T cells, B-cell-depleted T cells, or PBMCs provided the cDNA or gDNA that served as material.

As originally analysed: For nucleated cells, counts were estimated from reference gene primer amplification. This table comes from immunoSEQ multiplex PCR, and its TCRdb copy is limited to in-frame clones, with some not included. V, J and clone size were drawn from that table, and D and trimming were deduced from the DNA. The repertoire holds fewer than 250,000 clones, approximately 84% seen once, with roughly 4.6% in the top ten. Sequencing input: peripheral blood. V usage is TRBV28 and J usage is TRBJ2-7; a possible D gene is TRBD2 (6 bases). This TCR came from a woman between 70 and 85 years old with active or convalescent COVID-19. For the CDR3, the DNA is TGTGCCAGCAGTTTTGGAGGGAACTACGAGCAGTACTTC. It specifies CASSFGGNYEQYF. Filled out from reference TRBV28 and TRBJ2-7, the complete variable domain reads DVKVTQSSRYLVKRTGEKVFLECVQDMDHENMFWYRQDPGLGLRLIYFSYDVKMKEKGDIPEGYSVSREKKERFSLILESASTNQTSMYLCASSFGGNYEQYFGPGTRLTVT.